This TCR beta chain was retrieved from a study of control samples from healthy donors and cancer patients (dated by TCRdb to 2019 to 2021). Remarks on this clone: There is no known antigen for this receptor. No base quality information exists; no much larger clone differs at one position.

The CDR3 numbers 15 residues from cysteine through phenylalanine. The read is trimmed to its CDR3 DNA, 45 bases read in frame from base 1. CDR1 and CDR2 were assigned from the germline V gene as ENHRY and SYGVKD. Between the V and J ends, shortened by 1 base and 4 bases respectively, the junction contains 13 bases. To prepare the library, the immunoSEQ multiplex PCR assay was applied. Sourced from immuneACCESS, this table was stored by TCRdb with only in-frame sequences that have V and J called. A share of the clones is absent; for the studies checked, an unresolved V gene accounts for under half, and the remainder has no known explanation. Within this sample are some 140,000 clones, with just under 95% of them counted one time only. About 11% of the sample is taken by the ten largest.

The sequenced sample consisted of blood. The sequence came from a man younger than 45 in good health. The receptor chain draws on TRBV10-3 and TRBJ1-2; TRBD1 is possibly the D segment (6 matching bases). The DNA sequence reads TGTGCCATCAGTGAGTTGGACAGAACCTCCTATGGCTACACCTTC. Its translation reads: CAISELDRTSYGYTF.